This note documents a single TCR beta chain sequence. Source study methods: Quantification of nucleated cells was approximated via reference gene primer amplification. TCRdb's table, derived via immunoSEQ multiplex PCR, lists solely in-frame clones and lacks some. The DNA was the basis for D and trimming; V, J and clone size are from that table. The top ten hold about 4.8% of the sample, which has about 160,000 clones, approximately 92% seen once. The source of the sample is a study of blood T cell repertoires in COVID-19. Followed longitudinally, the Seattle patients had been enrolled during active infection. This receptor was obtained from a man under 40 with COVID-19, enrolled during active disease. The specimen was peripheral blood.

This chain's CDR3 is CASSESRGNVPAYEQYF. Written as DNA, the CDR3 is TGCGCCAGCAGTGAGTCGCGGGGGAACGTCCCCGCCTACGAGCAGTACTTC. The rearrangement joins TRBV10-2 to TRBJ2-7, with 7 bases aligning to TRBD2. Germline V lookup: CDR1 WSHSY, CDR2 SAAADI. V gave up 0 bases and J gave up 2 bases; unmatched junction bases: 10. The CDR3 contains 17 residues.